The 18 T cell receptor beta chains presented below share a single source sample, sequenced in a study of cytomegalovirus exposure and HLA in healthy donors. PCR involved 60 Vbeta and 13 Jbeta primers. The table came from immunoSEQ multiplex PCR; TCRdb's copy has only in-frame clones and leaves some out. The sample lists about 130,000 clones; approximately 8.8% were seen once. Sequenced sample: PBMCs. The receptor set was obtained from a man between 35 and 55 years old in good health and CMV-seronegative.

A word on this clone: Compared with germline, one end of the junction differs, possibly owing to a read error. The CDR3 sequence: CANSQEGRGTEEQYF. The CDR3, as DNA: TGCGCCAACAGCCAAGAAGGAAGAGGGACTGAGGAGCAGTACTTC. The chain is built from TRBV4-1 and TRBJ2-7; D is possibly TRBD2 (6 bases). This CDR3 comprises 15 residues. CDR1 is MGHRA, CDR2 YSYEKL, per germline.

This chain links TRBV2 with TRBJ2-2; 8 bases are a match to TRBD2. This CDR3 has 15 amino acids. The germline CDR1 and CDR2 sequences are SNHLY and FYNNEI. Trimming took 4 bases from V and 3 from J; bases not matched to a gene: 4. The CDR3 coding sequence is TGTGCCAGCAGTGCGCCAGCGGGGGACACCGGGGAGCTGTTTTTT. Encoded protein: CASSAPAGDTGELFF.

This clone was observed a few times. The chain combines TRBV6-1 with TRBJ1-6, with a weak D call TRBD1 (5 bases). CDR1 MNHNS and CDR2 SASEGT come from the germline V gene. Trimming took 4 bases from V and 6 from J, leaving 10 bases between them. The CDR3 spans 14 residues. CDR3 nucleotides: TGTGCCAGCAGTGTAAGGGGATCTAATTCACCCCTCCACTTT. It yields the protein CASSVRGSNSPLHF.

This clone appeared a few times. The chain links TRBV19 to TRBJ1-1, with TRBD1 matching 9 bases. This CDR3 is 14 amino acids long. CDR1 is LNHDA, CDR2 SQIVND, per germline (reference sequence). V lost 3 bases and J lost 7; bases outside the gene matches: 6. CDR3 sequence (DNA): TGTGCCAGTAGTATCCAGGGACAGGGCTTTGAAGCTTTCTTT. Amino acid sequence: CASSIQGQGFEAFF.

This clone has a handful of counts. This CDR3 is CASSRRDHTDTQYF. DNA of the CDR3: TGTGCCAGTAGTCGCCGGGATCACACAGATACGCAGTATTTT. V gene TRBV19 combines with J gene TRBJ2-3; D perhaps matches TRBD2 (5 bases). The CDR3 runs 14 residues. In germline, CDR1 is LNHDA, CDR2 SQIVND (reference sequence). Trimming stripped 5 bases from V and 2 bases from J, with 11 bases between. Full variable domain (remainder filled in from reference TRBV19 and TRBJ2-3): DGGITQSPKYLFRKEGQNVTLSCEQNLNHDAMYWYRQDPGQGLRLIYYSQIVNDFQKGDIAEGYSVSREKKESFPLTVTSAQKNPTAFYLCASSRRDHTDTQYFGPGTRLTVL.

CDR3 in DNA: TGTGCCAGCAGTTTGGGGGCACCCTACGAGCAGTACTTC. Its translation: CASSLGAPYEQYF. The chain uses TRBV27 and TRBJ2-7; tentatively, D is TRBD1 (6 bases). V shed 3 bases and J shed 2 bases, with 8 bases lying between them. CDR1 is MNHEY, CDR2 SMNVEV, per germline (reference sequence). The CDR3 sequence is 13 residues long.

V usage is TRBV23-1 and J usage is TRBJ2-1; no reliable D call. TRBV23-1 is reported as an ORF; its role is uncertain. CDR3 length: 16 amino acids. The V and J ends lost 3 bases and 5 bases respectively, with 17 bases between them. The CDR3 is CASSHPSRGKNNEQFF. CDR3 DNA sequence: TGCGCCAGCAGTCATCCTTCTCGTGGCAAAAACAATGAGCAGTTCTTC.

The chain couples TRBV4-1 to TRBJ1-4; D ambiguous. The CDR3 runs to 17 residues. V lost 0 bases to trimming and J lost 0 bases, with 11 bases between them. Per the germline V gene, CDR1 is MGHRA and CDR2 is YSYEKL. The CDR3 DNA follows: TGCGCCAGCAGCCAAGACTATACGCCCGCAACTAATGAAAAACTGTTTTTT. Protein product: CASSQDYTPATNEKLFF.

This clone was counted between two and nine times. The V call is TRBV5-1, the J call TRBJ2-3; D remains ambiguous. The CDR3 sequence is 15 residues long. Trimming removed 0 bases from V and 0 bases from J, with 8 bases in between. Germline CDR1 is SGHRS and CDR2 is YFSETQ. The CDR3 nucleotides read TGCGCCAGCAGCTTGGGTCCAAAAAGCACAGATACGCAGTATTTT. Protein product: CASSLGPKSTDTQYF.

The chain carries TRBV19 and TRBJ1-4; D remains unclear. In germline, CDR1 is LNHDA, CDR2 SQIVND (reference sequence). The CDR3 runs 12 residues. V was clipped by 7 bases and J by 2 bases, with 5 bases between them. In DNA form, the CDR3 reads TGTGCCAGTACGAGCACTAATGAAAAACTGTTTTTT. It is translated as CASTSTNEKLFF.

The chain carries TRBV9 and TRBJ2-3; D is possibly TRBD1 (6 bases). Trimming pared 0 bases from V and 0 bases from J, leaving 8 bases between. The CDR3 consists of 15 residues. Per the germline V gene, CDR1 is SGDLS and CDR2 is YYNGEE. In nucleotides, the CDR3 is TGTGCCAGCAGCGTAGCTACAGGGAGCACAGATACGCAGTATTTT. It encodes CASSVATGSTDTQYF. The full variable domain, rest sourced from reference TRBV9 and TRBJ2-3, is DSGVTQTPKHLITATGQRVTLRCSPRSGDLSVYWYQQSLDQGLQFLIQYYNGEERAKGNILERFSAQQFPDLHSELNLSSLELGDSALYFCASSVATGSTDTQYFGPGTRLTVL.

Only a few counts were recorded for this clone. The chain links TRBV9 to TRBJ2-7, with 8 bases lining up with TRBD2. The CDR3 contains 15 residues. Germline CDR1 is SGDLS and CDR2 is YYNGEE. V gave up 0 bases and J gave up 3 bases; unmatched junction bases: 5. The CDR3 nucleotides are TGTGCCAGCAGCGTAGCCAGCGGGGGTTACTACGAGCAGTACTTC. As protein: CASSVASGGYYEQYF.

This clone was recorded a few times. The chain uses TRBV5-6 and TRBJ1-4; no clear D. V dropped 2 bases and J dropped 6 bases, with 11 bases sitting between them. The CDR3 length is 14 residues. Germline V gene lookup returns CDR1 SGHDT and CDR2 YYEEEE. The CDR3 reads CASSFKAGDEKLFF. The CDR3 bases are TGTGCCAGCAGCTTTAAGGCCGGGGATGAAAAACTGTTTTTT.

The chain couples TRBV18 to TRBJ1-4; tentatively, D is TRBD1 (6 bases). This CDR3 has 13 amino acids. Germline V CDR1 and CDR2: KGHSH, LQKENI. Trimming pared 8 bases from V and 4 bases from J, leaving 11 bases between. The CDR3 loop reads CASATGDNEKLFF. The CDR3 bases are TGTGCCAGCGCGACAGGAGATAATGAAAAACTGTTTTTT. The complete variable domain, with remaining parts taken from reference TRBV18 and TRBJ1-4, reads NAGVMQNPRHLVRRRGQEARLRCSPMKGHSHVYWYRQLPEEGLKFMVYLQKENIIDESGMPKERFSAEFPKEGPSILRIQQVVRGDSAAYFCASATGDNEKLFFGSGTQLSVL.

There are a few counts of this clone. J is TRBJ1-1 and V is TRBV19, with a possible D match to TRBD1 (6 bases). The CDR3 contains 15 residues. The V gene's germline CDR1 is LNHDA and CDR2 SQIVND (reference sequence). V lost 3 bases, J lost 5 bases, and 16 bases lay in between. CDR3 loop: CASSMGVGARTEAFF. As DNA, the CDR3 is TGTGCCAGTAGTATGGGTGTGGGGGCTAGGACTGAAGCTTTCTTT.

The gene calls are TRBV2 and TRBJ2-2; a possible D gene is TRBD2 (7 bases). V was trimmed by 6 bases and J by 6 bases, leaving 8 bases between them. This CDR3 has 12 amino acids. The germline gives CDR1 SNHLY, CDR2 FYNNEI. The CDR3 spells CASRGGAGELFF. CDR3 DNA: TGTGCCAGCAGAGGGGGGGCCGGGGAGCTGTTTTTT.

This clone was observed a few times. In DNA form, the CDR3 reads TGCGCCAGCAGCCCAGATCGGGATTACTCTGGAAACACCATATATTTT. Protein product: CASSPDRDYSGNTIYF. This chain connects TRBV4-3 to TRBJ1-3, with unresolved D. Germline V lookup: CDR1 LGHNA, CDR2 YSLEER. V lost 4 bases, J lost 0 bases, and 13 bases lay in between. CDR3 size: 16 residues.

This clone was detected only a few times. The chain couples TRBV19 to TRBJ2-3; the match to TRBD1 covers 7 bases. The J segment lost 4 bases and the V segment lost 6 bases, leaving 10 bases of the junction unmatched. The CDR3 has 15 residues. Germline V gives CDR1 LNHDA, CDR2 SQIVND (reference sequence). CDR3 nucleotide sequence: TGTGCCAGTAGGGACAGGTCCCAACCCTCAGATACGCAGTATTTT. Protein product: CASRDRSQPSDTQYF.